This T cell receptor beta chain stems from a study of early T cells in non-severe SARS-CoV-2 infection. General study results and limits: Anti-spike CD8 specificities were favored by VDJdb matching, whose results missed private and CD4 specificities.

Researchers attached unique molecular identifiers to individual cDNA molecules. Each CDR3 protein is one row after TCRdb ran MiXCR on the 5' RACE reads. In the table there are approximately 84,000 distinct CDR3 sequences, 15% of which are singletons. This clonotype was picked up many times. The antigen is undetermined. V gave up 4 bases and J gave up 4 bases; unmatched junction bases: 3. The CDR3 has 13 amino acids. The germline V gene has CDR1 LGHDT and CDR2 YNNKEL (reference sequence). Material: whole blood. The rearrangement links TRBV3-1 to TRBJ2-5; 7 nucleotides agree with TRBD2. The receptor was derived from an adult who was a healthcare worker with PCR-confirmed SARS-CoV-2 infection or an uninfected control (not recorded which). The DNA of the CDR3 is TGTGCCAGCAGCCTTCGCGGGGGAGAGACCCAGTACTTC. It is translated as CASSLRGGETQYF.